This note documents a single TCR beta chain sequence. What it recognizes is unknown. This sample was taken from a study of identical twins. General study findings and limits: Analyses based on zero insertions could be partly confounded by invariant MAIT and iNKT cells.

The CDR3 covers 13 residues. The germline V gene has CDR1 DFQATT and CDR2 SNEGSKA (reference sequence). V lost 4 bases and J lost 3; bases outside the gene matches: 3. TCRdb re-derived calls from the 5' RACE reads in MiXCR, one entry per CDR3 protein. The sample holds under 900,000 distinct CDR3 sequences; approximately 13% are singletons and the top ten take around 1.5%. The sample was also linked to a second study, of yellow fever vaccine responses in identical twins.

This clonotype originated in a woman under 30 in good health. The chain has TRBV20-1 and TRBJ2-5; 9 nucleotides line up with TRBD1. Material for sequencing was PBMCs. The CDR3 protein is CSATRTGEETQYF. CDR3 sequence (DNA): TGCAGTGCTACTCGGACAGGGGAAGAGACCCAGTACTTC.